This TCR beta chain was retrieved from a study of T cells in Graves' hyperthyroidism and ophthalmopathy. Diagnosis of hyperthyroidism was new in patients aged 18 to 65, and its duration was under 2 months. This clonotype was found many times. CDR1 is SGHAT and CDR2 is FQNNGV in the germline V gene. This CDR3 contains 16 residues. J lost 5 bases, V lost 2 bases, and 2 bases had no gene match. TCR beta CDR3 sequences were amplified from RNA transcripts. The primer set for the first-round RT-PCR of the TCR CDR3 was HTBI. Via MiXCR, TCRdb re-called the multiplex PCR reads, giving one row per CDR3 protein. The table includes about 380,000 distinct CDR3 sequences, roughly 12% detected once.

The origin of this receptor is a man aged 25-45 years with Graves' hyperthyroidism that later progressed to Graves' ophthalmopathy. Source material: blood. This sequence joins TRBV11-2 and TRBJ2-2, with TRBD2 matching over 13 bases. This CDR3 reads CASSLRGLAGTGELFF. CDR3 DNA sequence: TGTGCCAGCAGCTTAAGGGGACTAGCGGGAACCGGGGAGCTGTTTTTT. Looking up the rest from reference TRBV11-2 and TRBJ2-2 gives the full variable domain: EAGVAQSPRYKIIEKRQSVAFWCNPISGHATLYWYQQILGQGPKLLIQFQNNGVVDDSQLPKDRFSAERLKGVDSTLKIQPAKLEDSAVYLCASSLRGLAGTGELFFGEGSRLTVL.